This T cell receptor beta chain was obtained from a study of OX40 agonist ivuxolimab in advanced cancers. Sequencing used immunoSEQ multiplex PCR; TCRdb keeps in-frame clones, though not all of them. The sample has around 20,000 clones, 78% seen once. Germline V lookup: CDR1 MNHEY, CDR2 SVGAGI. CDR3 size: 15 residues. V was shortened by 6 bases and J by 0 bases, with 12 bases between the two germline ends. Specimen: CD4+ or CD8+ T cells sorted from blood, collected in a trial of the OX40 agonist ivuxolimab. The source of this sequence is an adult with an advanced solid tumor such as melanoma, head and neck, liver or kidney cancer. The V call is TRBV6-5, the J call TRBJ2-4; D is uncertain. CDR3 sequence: CASRISMLAKNIQYF. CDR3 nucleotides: TGTGCCAGCAGAATCTCCATGTTAGCCAAAAACATTCAGTACTTC.